Listed below are T cell receptor beta chains from one sample, sequenced in a study of T cells in Graves' hyperthyroidism and ophthalmopathy. TCRdb reprocessed the multiplex PCR reads via MiXCR and lists one record per CDR3 protein. The table shows about 530,000 distinct CDR3 sequences, with roughly 15% occurring only once. Sample: blood. These receptors all come from a woman aged 18-29 years with Graves' ophthalmopathy. Both conserved end residues are part of each CDR3. Fields, in order: J gene, clone size, V gene, CDR3 length, D gene, CDR3 DNA, CDR3 protein. D genes are given only for firm matches. Clone size is shown for a subset of rows, as once, few, many or a class of expanded clone.

J gene: TRBJ1-6
clone size: few
V gene: TRBV27
CDR3 length: 17
D gene: TRBD1
CDR3 DNA: TGTGCCAGCAGATCCGGGACAGTCAGCTCCTATAATTCACCCCTCCACTTT
CDR3 protein: CASRSGTVSSYNSPLHF

J gene: TRBJ2-5
clone size: many
V gene: TRBV5-1
CDR3 length: 16
D gene: TRBD2
CDR3 DNA: TGCGCCAGCAGCTCCAAGACTAGCGGGGGGGCAAGAGAGCAGTACTTC
CDR3 protein: CASSSKTSGGAREQYF

J gene: TRBJ2-1
clone size: -
V gene: TRBV27
CDR3 length: 16
D gene: -
CDR3 DNA: TGTGCCAGCAGTTTATCAGTACTATTAAATTCCAATGAGCAGTTCTTC
CDR3 protein: CASSLSVLLNSNEQFF

J gene: TRBJ2-3
clone size: -
V gene: TRBV12-5
CDR3 length: 14
D gene: -
CDR3 DNA: TGTGCTAGTGGTTTGGGGGAAAGCACAGATACGCAGTATTTT
CDR3 protein: CASGLGESTDTQYF

J gene: TRBJ1-2
clone size: many
V gene: TRBV5-1
CDR3 length: 15
D gene: -
CDR3 DNA: TGCGCCAGCAGCGCGGGATATTTAGAGGGCTATGGCTACACCTTC
CDR3 protein: CASSAGYLEGYGYTF

J gene: TRBJ2-1
clone size: many
V gene: TRBV5-1
CDR3 length: 15
D gene: TRBD2
CDR3 DNA: TGCGCCAGCAGCTTGGCGGATAGCGGGGGCGATGAGCAGTTCTTC
CDR3 protein: CASSLADSGGDEQFF

J gene: TRBJ1-6
clone size: few
V gene: TRBV5-1
CDR3 length: 12
D gene: -
CDR3 DNA: TGCGCCAGCAGCTTGGAGGGGCCACCCCTCCACTTT
CDR3 protein: CASSLEGPPLHF

J gene: TRBJ2-3
clone size: -
V gene: TRBV7-8
CDR3 length: 17
D gene: -
CDR3 DNA: TGTGCCAGCAGCCCGGCCGGGCCTACGTATAGCACAGATACGCAGTATTTT
CDR3 protein: CASSPAGPTYSTDTQYF

J gene: TRBJ1-1
clone size: many
V gene: TRBV27
CDR3 length: 14
D gene: -
CDR3 DNA: TGTGCCAGCAGTTTAAGAGGAGGGGTCACTGAAGCTTTCTTT
CDR3 protein: CASSLRGGVTEAFF

J gene: TRBJ2-1
clone size: many
V gene: TRBV3-1
CDR3 length: 16
D gene: TRBD1
CDR3 DNA: TGTGCCAGCAGCGCTACGGACAGGGCTTCAATCAATGAGCAGTTCTTC
CDR3 protein: CASSATDRASINEQFF

J gene: TRBJ1-5
clone size: many
V gene: TRBV10-3
CDR3 length: 14
D gene: TRBD1
CDR3 DNA: TGTGCCATCAGTGGACAGGGGGCGAATCAGCCCCAGCATTTT
CDR3 protein: CAISGQGANQPQHF

J gene: TRBJ2-3
clone size: many
V gene: TRBV20-1
CDR3 length: 15
D gene: TRBD1
CDR3 DNA: TGCAGTGCTAAACAGAGACAGGGAAATTCGGATACGCAGTATTTT
CDR3 protein: CSAKQRQGNSDTQYF

J gene: TRBJ1-2
clone size: few
V gene: TRBV10-3
CDR3 length: 14
D gene: -
CDR3 DNA: TGTGCCATCAGTGAGTACAGGGTAGAAGATGGCTACACCTTC
CDR3 protein: CAISEYRVEDGYTF

J gene: TRBJ2-4
clone size: many
V gene: TRBV7-3
CDR3 length: 13
D gene: TRBD1
CDR3 DNA: TGTGCCAGCAGCTGGGACAGGGGAAACATTCAGTACTTC
CDR3 protein: CASSWDRGNIQYF

J gene: TRBJ2-1
clone size: -
V gene: TRBV4-1
CDR3 length: 16
D gene: TRBD2
CDR3 DNA: TGCGCCAGCAGCCAAGAACGGGCGGGCGGGGGGAGTGAGCAGTTCTTC
CDR3 protein: CASSQERAGGGSEQFF

J gene: TRBJ1-3
clone size: few
V gene: TRBV29-1
CDR3 length: 14
D gene: -
CDR3 DNA: TGCAGCGTTGAATTAGGGCGAGGGGATGGCACCATATATTTT
CDR3 protein: CSVELGRGDGTIYF

J gene: TRBJ1-2
clone size: many
V gene: TRBV7-8
CDR3 length: 14
D gene: TRBD1
CDR3 DNA: TGTGCCAGCAGCCGAGGACAGGGGGCCTTTGGCTACACCTTC
CDR3 protein: CASSRGQGAFGYTF

J gene: TRBJ1-5
clone size: -
V gene: TRBV20-1
CDR3 length: 15
D gene: TRBD1
CDR3 DNA: TGCAGTGCCACCGGCCCGACAGGGGGCAATCAGCCCCAGCATTTT
CDR3 protein: CSATGPTGGNQPQHF

J gene: TRBJ1-3
clone size: few
V gene: TRBV11-2
CDR3 length: 15
D gene: -
CDR3 DNA: TGTGCCAGCAGCTTAACAGATTTCTCTGGAAACACCATATGTTTT
CDR3 protein: CASSLTDFSGNTICF

J gene: TRBJ2-1
clone size: -
V gene: TRBV19
CDR3 length: 13
D gene: -
CDR3 DNA: TGTGCCAGTAGCGTTGACAGAGACAATGAGCAGTTCTTC
CDR3 protein: CASSVDRDNEQFF

J gene: TRBJ1-1
clone size: -
V gene: TRBV3-1
CDR3 length: 15
D gene: -
CDR3 DNA: TGTGCCAGCAGCCAAGCCCTGGGGGGGTGGTCTGAAGCTTTCTTT
CDR3 protein: CASSQALGGWSEAFF

J gene: TRBJ1-2
clone size: few
V gene: TRBV20-1
CDR3 length: 16
D gene: -
CDR3 DNA: TGCAGTGCTAGACGGCAGGCACTAAGACTAAACTATGGCTACACCTTC
CDR3 protein: CSARRQALRLNYGYTF

J gene: TRBJ2-7
clone size: -
V gene: TRBV5-4
CDR3 length: 14
D gene: -
CDR3 DNA: TGTGCCAGCAGCCCCGGAGTGGGGGGCTACGAGCAGTACTTC
CDR3 protein: CASSPGVGGYEQYF

J gene: TRBJ1-1
clone size: -
V gene: TRBV6-6
CDR3 length: 15
D gene: TRBD1
CDR3 DNA: TGTGCCAGCAGTTACCCGACAGGGAGGAACACTGAAGCTTTCTTT
CDR3 protein: CASSYPTGRNTEAFF

J gene: TRBJ2-5
clone size: many
V gene: TRBV28
CDR3 length: 14
D gene: TRBD1
CDR3 DNA: TGTGCCAGCAGTTCCCGGACAGGGGGGGAGACCCAGTACTTC
CDR3 protein: CASSSRTGGETQYF

J gene: TRBJ2-5
clone size: many
V gene: TRBV7-2
CDR3 length: 15
D gene: -
CDR3 DNA: TGTGCCAGCAGCTTAGGGGGCTGGTTCCAAGAGACCCAGTACTTC
CDR3 protein: CASSLGGWFQETQYF

J gene: TRBJ1-1
clone size: -
V gene: TRBV5-1
CDR3 length: 16
D gene: TRBD1
CDR3 DNA: TGCGCCAGCAGCCAGCAGGGACAGGGAATGAACACTGAAGCTTTCTTT
CDR3 protein: CASSQQGQGMNTEAFF

J gene: TRBJ2-2
clone size: few
V gene: TRBV19
CDR3 length: 15
D gene: -
CDR3 DNA: TGTGCCAGTAAAAGAGCCGACGCGAACACCGGGGAGCTGTTTTTT
CDR3 protein: CASKRADANTGELFF

J gene: TRBJ2-7
clone size: many
V gene: TRBV3-1
CDR3 length: 19
D gene: -
CDR3 DNA: TGTGCCAGCAGCCAAGATGGTCCCACGAGCGAACCACGCTACTACGAGCAGTACTTC
CDR3 protein: CASSQDGPTSEPRYYEQYF

J gene: TRBJ1-1
clone size: few
V gene: TRBV14
CDR3 length: 17
D gene: -
CDR3 DNA: TGTGCCAGCAGCCAAGATCGAGTTTCGATCGAGAACACTGAAGCTTTCTTT
CDR3 protein: CASSQDRVSIENTEAFF

J gene: TRBJ2-3
clone size: many
V gene: TRBV7-2
CDR3 length: 15
D gene: -
CDR3 DNA: TGTGCCAGCAGCCCAGGACTCGTCGGGCCAGATACGCAGTATTTT
CDR3 protein: CASSPGLVGPDTQYF

J gene: TRBJ1-5
clone size: many
V gene: TRBV28
CDR3 length: 14
D gene: TRBD1
CDR3 DNA: TGTGCCAGCAGTTTATACAGGGGTCACCAGCCCCAGCATTTT
CDR3 protein: CASSLYRGHQPQHF

J gene: TRBJ1-5
clone size: few
V gene: TRBV18
CDR3 length: 17
D gene: TRBD1
CDR3 DNA: TGTGCCAGCTCACCCCGATCCGGGACAGGGGTGAATCAGCCCCAGCATTTT
CDR3 protein: CASSPRSGTGVNQPQHF

J gene: TRBJ1-1
clone size: many
V gene: TRBV6-1
CDR3 length: 14
D gene: -
CDR3 DNA: TGTGCCAGCAGTGAAAGCAGGGAGGGCACTGAAGCTTTCTTT
CDR3 protein: CASSESREGTEAFF

J gene: TRBJ1-1
clone size: many
V gene: TRBV5-1
CDR3 length: 18
D gene: TRBD1
CDR3 DNA: TGCGCCAGCAGCTTCTGGGACAGATCTGAGGGGGTGAACACTGAAGCTTTCTTT
CDR3 protein: CASSFWDRSEGVNTEAFF

J gene: TRBJ2-1
clone size: many
V gene: TRBV28
CDR3 length: 14
D gene: TRBD2
CDR3 DNA: TGTGCCAGCAGAGGCGGGGGCTCCTACAATGAGCAGTTCTTC
CDR3 protein: CASRGGGSYNEQFF

J gene: TRBJ2-3
clone size: few
V gene: TRBV4-2
CDR3 length: 17
D gene: -
CDR3 DNA: TGTGCCAGCAGCCAAGAAGGGGAGCGGGCATACACAGATACGCAGTATTTT
CDR3 protein: CASSQEGERAYTDTQYF

J gene: TRBJ2-3
clone size: few
V gene: TRBV6-1
CDR3 length: 16
D gene: TRBD2
CDR3 DNA: TGTGCCAGCAGCTCCCTAGCGGGGGGGCCTTCAGATACGCAGTATTTT
CDR3 protein: CASSSLAGGPSDTQYF

J gene: TRBJ2-5
clone size: -
V gene: TRBV27
CDR3 length: 16
D gene: TRBD1
CDR3 DNA: TGTGCCAGCAGCCCCGGGGCAGGGGGTTTACAAGAGACCCAGTACTTC
CDR3 protein: CASSPGAGGLQETQYF

J gene: TRBJ2-1
clone size: few
V gene: TRBV5-1
CDR3 length: 15
D gene: -
CDR3 DNA: TGCGCCAGCAGCTTCGAGGACAGAGACTACAATGAGCAGTTCTTC
CDR3 protein: CASSFEDRDYNEQFF

J gene: TRBJ1-1
clone size: many
V gene: TRBV28
CDR3 length: 14
D gene: -
CDR3 DNA: TGTGCCAGCCATTTTGGGGAAAGCCACTACGCAGCTTTCTTT
CDR3 protein: CASHFGESHYAAFF

J gene: TRBJ1-5
clone size: -
V gene: TRBV28
CDR3 length: 16
D gene: -
CDR3 DNA: TGTGCCAGCAGTCCTCCCAAGGATTATAGCAATCAGCCCCAGCATTTT
CDR3 protein: CASSPPKDYSNQPQHF

J gene: TRBJ2-2
clone size: -
V gene: TRBV20-1
CDR3 length: 15
D gene: -
CDR3 DNA: TGCAGTGCTAGAGATAGTTGGGGGGAGAGCGGGGAGCTGTTTTTT
CDR3 protein: CSARDSWGESGELFF

J gene: TRBJ2-1
clone size: -
V gene: TRBV7-9
CDR3 length: 12
D gene: -
CDR3 DNA: TGTGCCAGCAGCCCGGGTGGGGGTGGGCAGTTCTTC
CDR3 protein: CASSPGGGGQFF

J gene: TRBJ1-3
clone size: -
V gene: TRBV28
CDR3 length: 15
D gene: -
CDR3 DNA: TGTGCCAGCAGTTCCCGACGGACGACTAGGAACACCATATATTTT
CDR3 protein: CASSSRRTTRNTIYF

J gene: TRBJ2-7
clone size: -
V gene: TRBV7-9
CDR3 length: 12
D gene: -
CDR3 DNA: TGTGCCAGCAGCTTGGTCGAGAACGAGCAGTGCTTC
CDR3 protein: CASSLVENEQCF

J gene: TRBJ2-3
clone size: -
V gene: TRBV29-1
CDR3 length: 13
D gene: -
CDR3 DNA: TGCAGCGTTGAACAACGCGGGACAGATACGCAGTATTTT
CDR3 protein: CSVEQRGTDTQYF

J gene: TRBJ1-1
clone size: few
V gene: TRBV30
CDR3 length: 15
D gene: TRBD1
CDR3 DNA: TGTGCCTGGAGTGTTGACAGGGGTTTGGACACTGAAGCTTTCTTT
CDR3 protein: CAWSVDRGLDTEAFF